A single sample is the source of the 16 T cell receptor beta chains below, sequenced in a study of blood T cell repertoires in COVID-19. Generated by immunoSEQ multiplex PCR, the TCRdb table keeps only in-frame clones and is missing some. The top ten hold about 5% of the sample, which has about 200,000 clones, around 83% seen once. The source material was peripheral blood. The receptors stem from a woman of 80 years or more with acute or convalescent COVID-19.

This chain connects TRBV7-9 to TRBJ2-1; 7 positions agree with TRBD1. The CDR3 length is 15 residues. The V and J ends lost 4 bases and 2 bases, in that order; junction bases with no gene match: 5. Germline V gene lookup returns CDR1 SEHNR and CDR2 FQNEAQ (reference sequence). This chain's CDR3 is CASSYPDRAYNEQFF. CDR3 DNA: TGTGCCAGCAGCTACCCCGACAGGGCCTACAATGAGCAGTTCTTC.

This sequence joins TRBV4-3 and TRBJ2-2; D may be TRBD1 (7 bases). The germline V gene has CDR1 LGHNA and CDR2 YSLEER. V lost 0 bases and J 5 bases, leaving 25 bases between the germline ends. There are 20 residues in the CDR3. The DNA for the CDR3 is TGCGCCAGCAGCCAAGAGACGGGGGTATTGGACAGGACGTGGACCGGGGAGCTGTTTTTT. This gives the protein CASSQETGVLDRTWTGELFF.

The chain has TRBV5-1 and TRBJ1-4; 7 bases fit TRBD1. V lost 4 bases to trimming and J lost 6 bases; unmatched junction nucleotides: 9. In germline, CDR1 is SGHRS, CDR2 YFSETQ. The CDR3 is made up of 15 amino acids. DNA for the CDR3: TGCGCCAGCAGCGGCTCGGGGCAGGGGGATGAAAAACTGTTTTTT. It translates to CASSGSGQGDEKLFF.

The J gene is TRBJ2-1, the V gene TRBV6-6, with TRBD1 matching 7 bases. Germline CDR1 is MNHNY and CDR2 is SVGAGI (reference sequence). J was trimmed by 3 bases and V by 6 bases; bases with no gene match: 8. This CDR3 comprises 15 residues. The CDR3 DNA follows: TGTGCCAGCAGAACCGCCGGGACAGACTACAATGAGCAGTTCTTC. It codes for CASRTAGTDYNEQFF.

The rearrangement links TRBV2 to TRBJ1-4; 8 bases match TRBD1. V lost 4 bases and J lost 10; bases outside the gene matches: 8. Germline V gene lookup returns CDR1 SNHLY and CDR2 FYNNEI. CDR3 length equals 14 residues. The CDR3 reads CASSVGQGGVKLFF. The CDR3 nucleotides read TGTGCCAGCAGTGTTGGACAGGGAGGCGTAAAACTGTTTTTT.

This clone was detected once. The J gene is TRBJ2-2, the V gene TRBV11-2, with TRBD2 identical over 11 bases. The germline V gene has CDR1 SGHAT and CDR2 FQNNGV. The J segment lost 5 bases and the V segment lost 5 bases, leaving 7 bases of the junction unmatched. CDR3 length: 16 amino acids. This chain's CDR3 is CASSPRLAGWTGELFF. The CDR3 DNA follows: TGTGCCAGCAGCCCACGACTAGCGGGATGGACCGGGGAGCTGTTTTTT.

The rearrangement links TRBV9 to TRBJ2-3; TRBD2 aligns across 7 bases. Germline V CDR1 and CDR2: SGDLS, YYNGEE. The V and J ends lost 3 bases and 2 bases, in that order; junction bases with no gene match: 9. This CDR3 comprises 16 residues. The CDR3 loop reads CASSGARLAFTDTQYF. In DNA, the CDR3 is TGTGCCAGCAGCGGGGCAAGACTAGCCTTCACAGATACGCAGTATTTT.

The CDR3 DNA is TGTGCCTGGAGTATGGCAGGGACACACTATGGCTACACCTTC. The encoded protein is CAWSMAGTHYGYTF. V usage is TRBV30 and J usage is TRBJ1-2; D possibly corresponds to TRBD1 (6 bases). The CDR3 is 14 residues long. Looked up from germline, CDR1 is GTSNPN and CDR2 is SVGIG (reference sequence). V dropped 2 bases and J dropped 3 bases, with 13 bases sitting between them.

The gene calls are TRBV7-2 and TRBJ1-2; D is unclear. Trimming took 2 bases from V and 7 from J, leaving 5 bases between them. Germline CDR1 SGHTA, CDR2 FQGNSA. The CDR3 contains 11 residues. CDR3 nucleotides: TGTGCCAGCAGCTTATGGCCTGGCTACACCTTC. It specifies CASSLWPGYTF.

The chain links TRBV6-1 to TRBJ1-2, with no clear D. Trimming took off 5 bases at V and 6 bases at J, with 19 bases between the two ends. The germline V gene has CDR1 MNHNS and CDR2 SASEGT. The CDR3 length is 15 residues. The CDR3: CASSLMALAQDGYTF. In DNA, the CDR3 is TGTGCCAGCAGTCTAATGGCTCTTGCTCAGGATGGCTACACCTTC.

This chain uses TRBV19 with TRBJ2-1; D remains unclear. Trimming removed 4 bases from V and 4 bases from J, with 11 bases in between. Germline V gene data show CDR1 as LNHDA and CDR2 as SQIVND (reference sequence). The CDR3 covers 14 residues. The CDR3 protein is CASSNLIRYNEQFF. The CDR3 nucleotides are TGTGCCAGTAGTAATCTCATCCGGTACAATGAGCAGTTCTTC.

The J gene is TRBJ1-5, the V gene TRBV6-6, with 8 bases fitting TRBD1. Germline values: CDR1 MNHNY, CDR2 SVGAGI (reference sequence). V lost 2 bases to trimming and J lost 4 bases; unmatched junction nucleotides: 4. The CDR3 consists of 15 residues. The CDR3 bases are TGTGCCAGCAGTTACGGGACAGGAAAAAATCAGCCCCAGCATTTT. Protein: CASSYGTGKNQPQHF.

This chain joins TRBV7-2 and TRBJ2-3; 8 bases line up with TRBD2. Germline values: CDR1 SGHTA, CDR2 FQGNSA. The CDR3 has 16 residues. Trimming removed 4 bases from V and 2 bases from J; junction bases left unmatched: 8. CDR3 region: CASSSFSGKTTDTQYF. The CDR3 DNA reads TGTGCCAGCAGCTCTTTTAGCGGGAAAACCACAGATACGCAGTATTTT.

J is TRBJ2-7 and V is TRBV24-1; the D is unclear. CDR3 length equals 16 residues. With 4 bases removed from V and 3 bases from J, the gap between germline ends came to 18 bases. Germline-derived CDR1 and CDR2 are KGHDR and SFDVKD. CDR3 protein: CATSESVPPSNYEQYF. Here the CDR3 DNA reads TGTGCCACCAGTGAATCGGTCCCCCCTTCTAACTACGAGCAGTACTTC.

CDR3 sequence reads: CASSPRGSLSGNTIYF. The CDR3 nucleotides are TGTGCCAGCAGCCCCAGGGGATCCCTGTCTGGAAACACCATATATTTT. The chain is built from TRBV5-6 and TRBJ1-3; a possible D gene is TRBD1 (6 bases). Trimming stripped 4 bases from V and 1 base from J, with 15 bases between. The CDR3 is 16 amino acids. Germline V gene sequence: CDR1 SGHDT, CDR2 YYEEEE.

The chain recombines TRBV6-5 with TRBJ1-1; the D gene is possibly TRBD1 (5 bases). There are 15 residues in the CDR3. Germline V gene lookup returns CDR1 MNHEY and CDR2 SVGAGI. Between the trimmed V and J ends, which lost 5 bases and 3 bases, there was a span of 16 bases. In DNA, the CDR3 is TGTGCCAGCAGTCCCCTGCGGGGGTGGGACACTGAAGCTTTCTTT. Encoded protein: CASSPLRGWDTEAFF.